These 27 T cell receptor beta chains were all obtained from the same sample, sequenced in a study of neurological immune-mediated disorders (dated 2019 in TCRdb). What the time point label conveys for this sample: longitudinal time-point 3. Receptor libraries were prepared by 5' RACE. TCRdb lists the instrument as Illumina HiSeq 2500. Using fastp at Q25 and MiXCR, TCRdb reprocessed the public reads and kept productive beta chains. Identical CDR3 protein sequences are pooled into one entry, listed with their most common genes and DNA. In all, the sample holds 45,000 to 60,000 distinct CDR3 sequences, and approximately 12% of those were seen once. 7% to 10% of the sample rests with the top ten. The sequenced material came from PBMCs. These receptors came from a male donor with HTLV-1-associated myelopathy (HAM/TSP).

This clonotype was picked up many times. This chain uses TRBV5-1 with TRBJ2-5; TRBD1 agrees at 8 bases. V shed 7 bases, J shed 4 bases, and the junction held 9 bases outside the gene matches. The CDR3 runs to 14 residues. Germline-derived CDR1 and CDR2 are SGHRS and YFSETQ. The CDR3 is CASSRGQGVETQYF. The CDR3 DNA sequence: TGCGCCAGCTCCAGGGGGCAAGGAGTAGAGACCCAGTACTTC.

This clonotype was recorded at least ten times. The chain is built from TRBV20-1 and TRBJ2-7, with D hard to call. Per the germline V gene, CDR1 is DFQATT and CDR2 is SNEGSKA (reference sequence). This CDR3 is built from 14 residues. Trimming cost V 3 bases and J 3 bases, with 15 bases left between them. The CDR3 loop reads CSASNKGFNYEQYF. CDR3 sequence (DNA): TGCAGTGCTAGTAATAAGGGCTTTAACTACGAGCAGTACTTC.

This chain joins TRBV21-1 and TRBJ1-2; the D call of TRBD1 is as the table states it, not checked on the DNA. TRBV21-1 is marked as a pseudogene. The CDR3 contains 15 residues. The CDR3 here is CASREGSPEIYGYTF. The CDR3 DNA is TGTGCCAGCAGGGAAGGCTCCCCGGAGATATATGGCTACACCTTC.

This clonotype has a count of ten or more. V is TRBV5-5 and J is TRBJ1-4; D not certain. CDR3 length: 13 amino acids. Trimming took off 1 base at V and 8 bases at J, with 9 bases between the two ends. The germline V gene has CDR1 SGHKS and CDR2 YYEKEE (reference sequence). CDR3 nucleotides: TGTGCCAGCAGCTTGATTGCAGGCGAAAAACTGTTTTTT. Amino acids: CASSLIAGEKLFF. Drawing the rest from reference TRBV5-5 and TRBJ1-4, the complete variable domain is DAGVTQSPTHLIKTRGQQVTLRCSPISGHKSVSWYQQVLGQGPQFIFQYYEKEERGRGNFPDRFSARQFPNYSSELNVNALLLGDSALYLCASSLIAGEKLFFGSGTQLSVL.

The CDR3: CASTPGTGVLETQYF. The CDR3 DNA reads as TGTGCCAGCACCCCCGGGACAGGGGTTTTAGAGACCCAGTACTTC. The V call is TRBV6-5, the J call TRBJ2-5; the match to TRBD1 covers 10 bases. Germline trimming cut 7 bases from V and 4 bases from J; bases unmatched to any gene: 9. This CDR3 has 15 amino acids. Germline loops: CDR1 MNHEY, CDR2 SVGAGI.

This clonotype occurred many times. CDR3 coding DNA: TGCAGTGCTAGAGATGTTGAGGGGACAGGGGGGACCTACGAGCAGTACTTC. Translating it yields CSARDVEGTGGTYEQYF. This chain uses TRBV20-1 with TRBJ2-7; 11 nucleotides align to TRBD1. J was trimmed by 2 bases and V by 0 bases; bases with no gene match: 9. CDR1 is DFQATT and CDR2 is SNEGSKA in the germline V gene (reference sequence). This CDR3 contains 17 residues.

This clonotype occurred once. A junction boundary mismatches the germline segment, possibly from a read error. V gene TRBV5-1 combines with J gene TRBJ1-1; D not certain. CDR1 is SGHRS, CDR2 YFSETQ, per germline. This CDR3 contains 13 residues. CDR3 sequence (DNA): TGCGCCAGCAGCCCGGGCGGGAACACCGAAGCTTTCTTT. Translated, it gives CASSPGGNTEAFF.

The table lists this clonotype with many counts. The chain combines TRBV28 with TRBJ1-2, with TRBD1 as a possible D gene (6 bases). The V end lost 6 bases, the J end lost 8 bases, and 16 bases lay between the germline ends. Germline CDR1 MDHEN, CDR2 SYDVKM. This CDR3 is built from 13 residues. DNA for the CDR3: TGTGCCAGCAGACTTGTTCAGGGGTCCGGCTACACCTTC. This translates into CASRLVQGSGYTF.

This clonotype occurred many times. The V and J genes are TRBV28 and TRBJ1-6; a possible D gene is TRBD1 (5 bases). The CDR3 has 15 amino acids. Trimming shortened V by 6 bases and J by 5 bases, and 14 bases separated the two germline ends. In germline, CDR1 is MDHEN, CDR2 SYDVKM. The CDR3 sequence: CASSPRDPDNSPLHF. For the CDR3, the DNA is TGTGCCAGCAGCCCCAGGGATCCGGATAATTCACCCCTCCACTTT.

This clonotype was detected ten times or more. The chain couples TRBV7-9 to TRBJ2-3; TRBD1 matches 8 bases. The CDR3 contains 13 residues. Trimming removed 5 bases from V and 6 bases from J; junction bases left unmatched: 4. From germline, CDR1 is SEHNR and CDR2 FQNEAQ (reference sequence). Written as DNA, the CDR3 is TGTGCCAGCAGCGCACGGACAGGGGATACGCAGTATTTT. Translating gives CASSARTGDTQYF.

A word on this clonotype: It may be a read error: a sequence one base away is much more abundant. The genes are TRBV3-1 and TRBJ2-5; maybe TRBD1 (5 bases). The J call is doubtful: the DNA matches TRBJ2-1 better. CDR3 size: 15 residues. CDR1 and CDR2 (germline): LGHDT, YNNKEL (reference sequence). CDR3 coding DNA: TGTGCCACCAGCCAAGTGCGCGGACATCAAAATGAGCAGTTCTTC. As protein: CATSQVRGHQNEQFF.

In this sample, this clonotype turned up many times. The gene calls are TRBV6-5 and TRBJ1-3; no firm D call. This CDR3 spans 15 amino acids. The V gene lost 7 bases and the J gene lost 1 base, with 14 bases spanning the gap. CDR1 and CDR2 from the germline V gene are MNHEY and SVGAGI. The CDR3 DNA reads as TGTGCCAGCATTGCCCAGCCCGGGTCTGGAAACACCATATATTTT. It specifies CASIAQPGSGNTIYF.

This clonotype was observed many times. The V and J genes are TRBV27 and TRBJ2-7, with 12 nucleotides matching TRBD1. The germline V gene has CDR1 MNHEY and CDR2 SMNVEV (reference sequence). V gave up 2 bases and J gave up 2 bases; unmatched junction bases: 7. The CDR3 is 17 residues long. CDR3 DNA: TGTGCCAGCAGTTTACTAACCGGGACAGGGGGCACCTACGAGCAGTACTTC. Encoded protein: CASSLLTGTGGTYEQYF.

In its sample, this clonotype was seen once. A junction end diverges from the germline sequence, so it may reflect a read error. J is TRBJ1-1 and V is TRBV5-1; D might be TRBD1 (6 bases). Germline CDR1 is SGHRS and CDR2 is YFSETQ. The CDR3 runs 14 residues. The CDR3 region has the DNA TGCGCCAGCAGCTTGGGAAGGGGGAACACTGAAGGTTTCTTT. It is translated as CASSLGRGNTEGFF.

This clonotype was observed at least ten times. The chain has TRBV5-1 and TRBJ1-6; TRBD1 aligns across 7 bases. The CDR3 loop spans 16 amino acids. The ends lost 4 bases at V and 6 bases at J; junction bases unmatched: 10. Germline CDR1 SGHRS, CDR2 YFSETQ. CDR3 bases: TGCGCCAGCAGCCAAAATGGCGGGACAGTTAATTCACCCCTCCACTTT. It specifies CASSQNGGTVNSPLHF.

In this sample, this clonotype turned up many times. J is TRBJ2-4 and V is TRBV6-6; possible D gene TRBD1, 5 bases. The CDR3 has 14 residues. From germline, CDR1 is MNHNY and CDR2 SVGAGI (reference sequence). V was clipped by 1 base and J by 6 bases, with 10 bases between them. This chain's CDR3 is CASSYWQDTNIQYF. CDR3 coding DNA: TGTGCCAGCAGTTACTGGCAGGACACAAACATTCAGTACTTC.

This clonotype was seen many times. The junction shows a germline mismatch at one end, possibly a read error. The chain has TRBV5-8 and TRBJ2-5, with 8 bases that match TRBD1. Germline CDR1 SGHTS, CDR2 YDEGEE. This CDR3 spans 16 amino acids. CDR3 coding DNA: TGTGCCAGCAGTTTGGGGTCAGGGGGCGACCAAGAGACCCAGTACTTC. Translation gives CASSLGSGGDQETQYF.

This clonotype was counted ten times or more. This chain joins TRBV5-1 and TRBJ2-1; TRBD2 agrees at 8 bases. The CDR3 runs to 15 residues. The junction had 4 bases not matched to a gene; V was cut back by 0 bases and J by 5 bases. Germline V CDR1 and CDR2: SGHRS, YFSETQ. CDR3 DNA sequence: TGCGCCAGCAGCTTGGCTAGCGGGTTCAACAATGAGCAGTTCTTC. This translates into CASSLASGFNNEQFF. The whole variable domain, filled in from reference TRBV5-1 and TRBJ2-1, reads KAGVTQTPRYLIKTRGQQVTLSCSPISGHRSVSWYQQTPGQGLQFLFEYFSETQRNKGNFPGRFSGRQFSNSRSEMNVSTLELGDSALYLCASSLASGFNNEQFFGPGTRLTVL.

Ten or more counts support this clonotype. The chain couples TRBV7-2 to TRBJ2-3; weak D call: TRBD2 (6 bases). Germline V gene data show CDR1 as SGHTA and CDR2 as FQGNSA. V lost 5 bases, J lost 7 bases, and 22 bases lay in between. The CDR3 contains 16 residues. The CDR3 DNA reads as TGTGCCAGCAGCCGTGTTTCGCGTGGGGGGACCTATACGCAGTATTTT. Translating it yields CASSRVSRGGTYTQYF.

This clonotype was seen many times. Here the CDR3 reads CASSLGLYEQYF. CDR3 bases: TGTGCCAGCAGTTTAGGGCTCTACGAGCAGTACTTC. The chain uses TRBV12-3 or TRBV12-4 and TRBJ2-7; D gene unclear. The length of the CDR3 is 12 residues. V lost 1 base to trimming and J lost 3 bases, with 4 bases between them.

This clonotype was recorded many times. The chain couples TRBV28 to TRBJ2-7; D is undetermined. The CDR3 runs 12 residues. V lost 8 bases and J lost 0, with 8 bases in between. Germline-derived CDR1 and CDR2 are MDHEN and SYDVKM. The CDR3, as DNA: TGTGCCAGCTCTGTCAGCTCCTACGAGCAGTACTTC. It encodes CASSVSSYEQYF. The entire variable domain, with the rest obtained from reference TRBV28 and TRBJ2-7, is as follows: DVKVTQSSRYLVKRTGEKVFLECVQDMDHENMFWYRQDPGLGLRLIYFSYDVKMKEKGDIPEGYSVSREKKERFSLILESASTNQTSMYLCASSVSSYEQYFGPGTRLTVT.

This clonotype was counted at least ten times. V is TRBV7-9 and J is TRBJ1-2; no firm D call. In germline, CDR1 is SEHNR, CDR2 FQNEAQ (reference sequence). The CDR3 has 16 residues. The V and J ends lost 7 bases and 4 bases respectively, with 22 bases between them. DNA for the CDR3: TGTGCCAGCACCATAGACCCCCTCGGCGGGTCCTATGGCTACACCTTC. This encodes CASTIDPLGGSYGYTF.

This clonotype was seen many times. This CDR3 is CASSPNRGAYNSPLHF. The CDR3, as DNA: TGTGCCAGCAGCCCTAACCGGGGGGCCTATAATTCACCCCTCCACTTT. J is TRBJ1-6 and V is TRBV7-2, with D possibly being TRBD1 (5 bases). Trimming took off 5 bases at V and 2 bases at J, with 13 bases between the two ends. The CDR3 is 16 residues long. Per germline, CDR1 SGHTA and CDR2 FQGNSA. The full variable domain, rest sourced from reference TRBV7-2 and TRBJ1-6, is GAGVSQSPSNKVTEKGKDVELRCDPISGHTALYWYRQSLGQGLEFLIYFQGNSAPDKSGLPSDRFSAERTGGSVSTLTIQRTQQEDSAVYLCASSPNRGAYNSPLHFGNGTRLTVT.

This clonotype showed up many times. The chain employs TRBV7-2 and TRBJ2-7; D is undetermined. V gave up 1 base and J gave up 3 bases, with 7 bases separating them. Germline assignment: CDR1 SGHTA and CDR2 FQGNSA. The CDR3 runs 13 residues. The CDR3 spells CASSLDLGYEQYF. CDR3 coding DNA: TGTGCCAGCAGCTTAGATTTGGGCTACGAGCAGTACTTC.

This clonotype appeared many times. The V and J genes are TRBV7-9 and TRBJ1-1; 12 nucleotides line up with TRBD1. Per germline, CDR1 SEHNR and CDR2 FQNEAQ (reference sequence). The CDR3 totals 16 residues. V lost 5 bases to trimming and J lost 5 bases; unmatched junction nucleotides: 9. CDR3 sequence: CASSPVGQGARTEAFF. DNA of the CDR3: TGTGCCAGCAGCCCCGTGGGACAGGGGGCGCGAACTGAAGCTTTCTTT.

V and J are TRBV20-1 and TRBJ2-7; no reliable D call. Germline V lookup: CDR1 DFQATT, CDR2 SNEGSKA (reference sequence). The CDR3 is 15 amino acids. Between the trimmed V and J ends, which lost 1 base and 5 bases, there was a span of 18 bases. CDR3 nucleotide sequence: TGCAGTGCTAGAGCCCTCTCTTTCGGGTGGGACGAGCAGTACTTC. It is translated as CSARALSFGWDEQYF.

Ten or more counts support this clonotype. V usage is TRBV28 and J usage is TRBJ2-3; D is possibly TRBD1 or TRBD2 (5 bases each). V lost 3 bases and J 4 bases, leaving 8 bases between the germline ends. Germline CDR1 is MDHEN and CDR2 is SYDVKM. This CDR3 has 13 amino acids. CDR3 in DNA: TGTGCCAGCAGTTTTGGGGGAGCAGATACGCAGTATTTT. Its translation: CASSFGGADTQYF. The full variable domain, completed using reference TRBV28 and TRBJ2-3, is DVKVTQSSRYLVKRTGEKVFLECVQDMDHENMFWYRQDPGLGLRLIYFSYDVKMKEKGDIPEGYSVSREKKERFSLILESASTNQTSMYLCASSFGGADTQYFGPGTRLTVL.